The clone carrying this TCR beta chain was seen ten or more times. This sample stems from a study of regulatory T cells in long-lasting Graves disease. The germline V gene has CDR1 DFQATT and CDR2 SNEGSKA (reference sequence). This CDR3 region has 15 residues. Trimming removed 0 bases from V and 3 bases from J; junction bases left unmatched: 3. The time point: newly diagnosed GD, antithyroid drugs for less than 3 months. RNA extracted from PBMCs served as the sequencing template. Investigators prepared the TCR beta libraries by applying iRepertoire HTBI primers and Arm-PCR of CDR3 regions. TCRdb independently ran MiXCR on the multiplex PCR reads; one entry per CDR3 protein. The top ten hold roughly 10% of the sample, which has some 500,000 distinct CDR3 sequences, around an eighth seen once. These data were also reused for a study on T cells in Graves' hyperthyroidism and ophthalmopathy. As that report states: Patients were aged 18 to 65, had disease duration under 2 months, and had newly diagnosed hyperthyroidism. Primed by the HTBI set, a first-round RT-PCR was run on the TCR CDR3.

This TCR came from a man between 25 and 39 years old with Graves disease. J is TRBJ2-2 and V is TRBV20-1; 8 positions match TRBD2. The source material was peripheral blood mononuclear cells (PBMCs), sampled at new diagnosis, from a patient treated with antithyroid drugs. The CDR3 reads CSARESGSDTGELFF. CDR3 bases: TGCAGTGCTAGAGAAAGCGGGAGCGACACCGGGGAGCTGTTTTTT.